The TCR beta chain under discussion was sequenced for a study of T-cell reconstitution after alpha-beta-depleted transplantation in children. This clonotype has ten or more counts. J gave up 0 bases and V 1 base, and 1 base lay outside the gene matches. Germline V gives CDR1 LGHDT, CDR2 YNNKEL (reference sequence). The CDR3 sequence is 16 residues long. A library of TCRbeta sequences, prepared with unique molecular identifiers, was generated. MiXCR was run by TCRdb on the PCR reads, yielding one entry per CDR3 protein. Here the sample spans hundreds of thousands of distinct CDR3 sequences, 11% being singletons.

The chain employs TRBV3-1 and TRBJ2-1; TRBD1 aligns across 9 bases. Sequences were derived from peripheral blood, sampled 180 days after TCRalphabeta/CD19-depleted stem cell transplant. This receptor was identified in a male patient aged 2-15 years who had a stem cell transplant for chronic granulomatous disease, so the T cells may come from the graft donor. The CDR3 is CASSQGGQGSYNEQFF. The CDR3, as DNA: TGTGCCAGCAGCCAAGGGGGACAGGGCTCCTACAATGAGCAGTTCTTC.